This TCR beta chain comes out of a study of blood T cell repertoires in COVID-19. Whole-study context: Sites across the United States, Italy and Spain contributed samples from acute and convalescent COVID-19. Sample material is recorded as cDNA or gDNA derived from T cells, B-cell-depleted T cells, or PBMCs.

The germline gives CDR1 SGHVS, CDR2 FQNEAQ. V was clipped by 1 base and J by 2 bases; unmatched bases: 2. This CDR3 has 16 amino acids. Original analysis: Researchers report that nucleated cell counts were estimated from reference gene primer amplification. Here immunoSEQ multiplex PCR was the method, and the copy in TCRdb shows in-frame clones only, minus some. The DNA gave D and trimming, while V, J and clone size come from that table. The sample has approximately 150,000 clones, 70% to 90% seen once. The source material was peripheral blood. The V call is TRBV7-8, the J call TRBJ2-3; 11 nucleotides agree with TRBD2. The clonotype originates from a human donor in a cohort sampled during active COVID-19. The CDR3 here is CASSLVAGGDTDTQYF. The DNA of the CDR3 is TGTGCCAGCAGCTTAGTAGCGGGGGGGGACACAGATACGCAGTATTTT.